This entry is about one T cell receptor beta chain. What it binds is unknown. V lost 5 bases to trimming and J lost 3 bases, with 13 bases between them. This CDR3 has 14 residues. The germline CDR1 and CDR2 sequences are MNHEY and SVGAGI. The entry originates in a study of T-cell memory formation after mild COVID-19. Constant-segment primers served in 5'RACE that generated TCR alpha and TCR beta cDNA libraries bearing sample barcodes and UMIs. TCRdb reanalysed the 5' RACE reads using MiXCR and keeps one entry per CDR3 protein. Counted here are tens of thousands of distinct CDR3 sequences, 12% occurring once; the ten biggest clones make up approximately 23%. Broader study findings: Clones which contracted sat mainly in CM and EM if CD4+, and in EMRA if CD8+. The appearance of some responding clones in pre-infection memory suggested that cross-reactive memory joined.

The chain carries TRBV6-5 and TRBJ1-1; the D is unclear. The sequence was collected from a man aged 18 to 35 who had mild COVID-19 (a few samples of this study predate the infection). Cell type and time point are not known. Sequencing was done on a sample of PBMCs or a T cell subset sorted from them (not recorded which). The CDR3 loop is CASSRRIRDTEAFF. The CDR3 coding sequence is TGTGCCAGCAGTCGCAGGATAAGGGACACTGAAGCTTTCTTT.